This T cell receptor (beta chain) was captured in a study of CD8 T cells in ankylosing spondylitis. Study-level results: A TCR beta motif of roughly eight highly homologous variants seemed to mark ankylosing spondylitis blood.

The CDR3 totals 12 residues. The germline CDR1 and CDR2 sequences are SQVTM and ANQGSEA. Germline trimming cut 5 bases from V and 9 bases from J; bases unmatched to any gene: 6. Using its own MiXCR run on the 5' RACE reads, TCRdb lists one record per CDR3 protein. This sample has 400,000 or so distinct CDR3 sequences, with about 24% found just once. This clonotype came up a few times. Its cognate antigen is unknown. The source material was blood, either unsorted or a sorted T cell fraction (not recorded which). This TCR came from a male donor with ankylosing spondylitis. The chain uses TRBV29-1 and TRBJ2-2; TRBD1 matches at 7 bases. As DNA, the CDR3 is TGCAGCGTTCTCCGGGACAGCAGGGAGCTGTTTTTT. This codes for CSVLRDSRELFF.